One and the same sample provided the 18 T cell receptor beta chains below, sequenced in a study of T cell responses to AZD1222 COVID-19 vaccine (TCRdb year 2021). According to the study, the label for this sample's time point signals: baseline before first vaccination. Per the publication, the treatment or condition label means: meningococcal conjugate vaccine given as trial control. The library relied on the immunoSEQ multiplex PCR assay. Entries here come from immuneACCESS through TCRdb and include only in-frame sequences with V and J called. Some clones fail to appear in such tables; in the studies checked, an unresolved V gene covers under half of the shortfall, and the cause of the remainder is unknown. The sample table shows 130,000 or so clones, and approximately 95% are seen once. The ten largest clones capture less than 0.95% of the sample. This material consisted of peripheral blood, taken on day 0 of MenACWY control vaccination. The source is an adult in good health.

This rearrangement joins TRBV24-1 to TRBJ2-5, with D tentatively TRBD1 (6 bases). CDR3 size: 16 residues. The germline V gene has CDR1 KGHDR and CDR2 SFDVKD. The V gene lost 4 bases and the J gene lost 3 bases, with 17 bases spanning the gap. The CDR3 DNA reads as TGTGCCACCAGTGACACGACAGGAGACCAGAAAGAGACCCAGTACTTC. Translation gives CATSDTTGDQKETQYF.

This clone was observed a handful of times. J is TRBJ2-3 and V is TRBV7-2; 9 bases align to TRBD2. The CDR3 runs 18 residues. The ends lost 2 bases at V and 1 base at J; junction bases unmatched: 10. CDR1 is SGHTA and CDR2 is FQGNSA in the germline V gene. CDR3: CASSLLAGGVGGTDTQYF. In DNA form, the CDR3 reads TGTGCCAGCAGCTTACTGGCGGGAGGGGTTGGTGGCACAGATACGCAGTATTTT. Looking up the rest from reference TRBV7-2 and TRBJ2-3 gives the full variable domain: GAGVSQSPSNKVTEKGKDVELRCDPISGHTALYWYRQSLGQGLEFLIYFQGNSAPDKSGLPSDRFSAERTGGSVSTLTIQRTQQEDSAVYLCASSLLAGGVGGTDTQYFGPGTRLTVL.

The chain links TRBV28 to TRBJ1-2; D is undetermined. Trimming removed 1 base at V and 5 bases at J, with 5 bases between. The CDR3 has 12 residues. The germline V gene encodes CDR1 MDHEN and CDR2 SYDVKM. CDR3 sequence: CASSLSLYGYTF. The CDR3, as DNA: TGTGCCAGCAGTTTATCGCTGTATGGCTACACCTTC.

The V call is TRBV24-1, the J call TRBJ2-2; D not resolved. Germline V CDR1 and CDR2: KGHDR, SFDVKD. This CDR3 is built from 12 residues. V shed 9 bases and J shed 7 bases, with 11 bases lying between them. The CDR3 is CATRFGGGELFF. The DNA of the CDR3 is TGTGCCACCCGATTTGGTGGCGGGGAGCTGTTTTTT.

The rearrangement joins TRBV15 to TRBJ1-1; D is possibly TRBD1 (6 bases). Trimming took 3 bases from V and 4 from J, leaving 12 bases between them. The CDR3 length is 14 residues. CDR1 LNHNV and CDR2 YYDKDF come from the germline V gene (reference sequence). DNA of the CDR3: TGTGCCACCAGCAGCGCACGGGGGCCCACTGAAGCTTTCTTT. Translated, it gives CATSSARGPTEAFF.

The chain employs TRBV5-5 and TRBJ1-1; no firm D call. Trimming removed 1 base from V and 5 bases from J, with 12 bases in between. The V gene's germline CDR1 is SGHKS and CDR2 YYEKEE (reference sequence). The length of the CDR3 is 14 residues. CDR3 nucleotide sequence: TGTGCCAGCAGCTTGTCCAGTTTTCTTACTGAAGCTTTCTTT. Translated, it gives CASSLSSFLTEAFF.

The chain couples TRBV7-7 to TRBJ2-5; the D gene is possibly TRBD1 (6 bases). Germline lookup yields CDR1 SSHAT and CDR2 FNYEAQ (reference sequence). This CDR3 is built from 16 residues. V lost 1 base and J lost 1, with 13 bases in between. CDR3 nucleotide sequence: TGTGCCAGCAGCTTAGGCCCCAACAGGGCCCAAGAGACCCAGTACTTC. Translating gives CASSLGPNRAQETQYF.

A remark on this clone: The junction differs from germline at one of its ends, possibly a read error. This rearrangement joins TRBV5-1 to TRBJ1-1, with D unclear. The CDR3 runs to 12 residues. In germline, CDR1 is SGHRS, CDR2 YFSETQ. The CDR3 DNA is TGCGCCAGCAGGTTGGCGAACACTGAAGCTTTCTTT. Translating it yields CASRLANTEAFF.

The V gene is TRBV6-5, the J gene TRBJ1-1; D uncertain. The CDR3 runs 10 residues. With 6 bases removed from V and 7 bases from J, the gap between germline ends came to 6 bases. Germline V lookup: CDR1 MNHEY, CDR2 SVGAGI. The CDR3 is CASSTNEAFF. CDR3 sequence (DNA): TGTGCCAGCAGCACAAATGAAGCTTTCTTT.

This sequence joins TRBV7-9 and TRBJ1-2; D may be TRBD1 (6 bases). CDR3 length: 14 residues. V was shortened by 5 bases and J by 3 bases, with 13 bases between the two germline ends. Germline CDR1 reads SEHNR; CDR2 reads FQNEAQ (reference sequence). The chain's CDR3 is CASSPRGAHYGYTF. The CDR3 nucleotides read TGTGCCAGCAGCCCGCGGGGGGCCCACTATGGCTACACCTTC. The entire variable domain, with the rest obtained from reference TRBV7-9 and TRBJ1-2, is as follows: DTGVSQNPRHKITKRGQNVTFRCDPISEHNRLYWYRQTLGQGPEFLTYFQNEAQLEKSRLLSDRFSAERPKGSFSTLEIQRTEQGDSAMYLCASSPRGAHYGYTFGSGTRLTVV.

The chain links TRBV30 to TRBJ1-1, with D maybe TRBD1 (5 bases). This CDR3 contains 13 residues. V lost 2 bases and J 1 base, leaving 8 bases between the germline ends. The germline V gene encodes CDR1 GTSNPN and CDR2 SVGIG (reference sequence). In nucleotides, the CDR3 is TGTGCCTGGAGTCGGGGGGGGAACACTGAAGCTTTCTTT. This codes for CAWSRGGNTEAFF.

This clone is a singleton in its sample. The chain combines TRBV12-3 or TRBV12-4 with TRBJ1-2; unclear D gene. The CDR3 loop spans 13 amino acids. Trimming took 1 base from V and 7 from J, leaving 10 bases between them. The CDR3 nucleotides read TGTGCCAGCAGTTTAGGGCAAATGGGTGGCTACACCTTC. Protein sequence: CASSLGQMGGYTF.

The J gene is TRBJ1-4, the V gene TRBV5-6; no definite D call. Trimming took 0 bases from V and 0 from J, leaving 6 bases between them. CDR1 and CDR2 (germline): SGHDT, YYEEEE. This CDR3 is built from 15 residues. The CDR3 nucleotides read TGTGCCAGCAGCTTGGTATCTACAACTAATGAAAAACTGTTTTTT. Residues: CASSLVSTTNEKLFF. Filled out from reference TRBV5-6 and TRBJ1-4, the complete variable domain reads DAGVTQSPTHLIKTRGQQVTLRCSPKSGHDTVSWYQQALGQGPQFIFQYYEEEERQRGNFPDRFSGHQFPNYSSELNVNALLLGDSALYLCASSLVSTTNEKLFFGSGTQLSVL.

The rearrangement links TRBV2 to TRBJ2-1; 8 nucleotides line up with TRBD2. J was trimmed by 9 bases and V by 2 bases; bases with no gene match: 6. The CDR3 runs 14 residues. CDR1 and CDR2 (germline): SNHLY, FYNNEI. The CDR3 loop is CASSERREAGEQFF. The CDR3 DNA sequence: TGTGCCAGCAGTGAAAGGCGGGAGGCCGGTGAGCAGTTCTTC.

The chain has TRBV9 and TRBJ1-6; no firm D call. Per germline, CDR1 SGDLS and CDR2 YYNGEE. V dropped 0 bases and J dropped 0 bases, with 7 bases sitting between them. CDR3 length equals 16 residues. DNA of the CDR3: TGTGCCAGCAGCGTAGGGGCCAGCTCCTATAATTCACCCCTCCACTTT. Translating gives CASSVGASSYNSPLHF.

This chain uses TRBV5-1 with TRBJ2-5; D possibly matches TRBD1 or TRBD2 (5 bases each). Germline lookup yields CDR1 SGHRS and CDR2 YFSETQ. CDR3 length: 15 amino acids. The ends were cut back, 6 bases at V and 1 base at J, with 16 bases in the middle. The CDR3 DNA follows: TGCGCCAGCAAAGTCGAGGGGACCTCCCAAGAGACCCAGTACTTC. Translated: CASKVEGTSQETQYF.

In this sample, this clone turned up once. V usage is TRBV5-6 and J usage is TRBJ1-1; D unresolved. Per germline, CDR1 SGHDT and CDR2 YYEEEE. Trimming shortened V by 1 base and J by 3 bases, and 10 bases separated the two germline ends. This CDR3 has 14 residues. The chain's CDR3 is CASSLSGRHTEAFF. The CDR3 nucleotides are TGTGCCAGCAGCTTGAGTGGGCGCCACACTGAAGCTTTCTTT.

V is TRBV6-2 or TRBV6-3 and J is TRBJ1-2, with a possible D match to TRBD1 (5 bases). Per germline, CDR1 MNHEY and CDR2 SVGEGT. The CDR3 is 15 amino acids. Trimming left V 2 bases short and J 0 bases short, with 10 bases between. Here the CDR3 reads CASSYRAGPNYGYTF. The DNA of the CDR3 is TGTGCCAGCAGTTACCGGGCAGGGCCTAACTATGGCTACACCTTC.